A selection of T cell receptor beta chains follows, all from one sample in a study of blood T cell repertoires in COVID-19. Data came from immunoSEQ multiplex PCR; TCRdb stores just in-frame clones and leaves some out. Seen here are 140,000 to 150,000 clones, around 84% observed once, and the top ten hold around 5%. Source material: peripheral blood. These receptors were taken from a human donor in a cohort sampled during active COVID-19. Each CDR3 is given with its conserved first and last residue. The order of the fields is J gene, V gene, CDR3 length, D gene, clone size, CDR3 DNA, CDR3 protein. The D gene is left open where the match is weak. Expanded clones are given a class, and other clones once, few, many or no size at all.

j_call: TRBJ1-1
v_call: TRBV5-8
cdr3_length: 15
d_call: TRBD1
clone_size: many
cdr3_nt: TGTGCCAGCAGCCCATACAGGGGGTTGAACACTGAAGCTTTCTTT
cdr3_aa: CASSPYRGLNTEAFF

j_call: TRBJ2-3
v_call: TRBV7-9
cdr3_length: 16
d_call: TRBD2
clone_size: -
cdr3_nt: TGTGCCAGCAGCTCGGGACTAGCGGGGATCGCCGATACGCAGTATTTT
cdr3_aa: CASSSGLAGIADTQYF

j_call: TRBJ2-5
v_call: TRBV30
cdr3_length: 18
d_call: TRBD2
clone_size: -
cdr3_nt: TGTGCCTGGAGTGTACGGACTAGCGGGGGGGCTTCGCAAGAGACCCAGTACTTC
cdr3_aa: CAWSVRTSGGASQETQYF

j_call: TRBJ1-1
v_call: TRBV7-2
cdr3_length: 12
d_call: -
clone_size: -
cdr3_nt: TGTGCCAGCAGCTTCAGTAACACTGAAGCTTTCTTT
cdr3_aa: CASSFSNTEAFF

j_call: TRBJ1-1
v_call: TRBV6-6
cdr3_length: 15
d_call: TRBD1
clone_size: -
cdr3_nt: TGTGCCAGCAGTTCCGAGGGGACAGGGAACACTGAAGCTTTCTTT
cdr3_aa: CASSSEGTGNTEAFF

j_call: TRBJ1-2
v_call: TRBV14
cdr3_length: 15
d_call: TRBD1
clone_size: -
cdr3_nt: TGTGCCAGCAGCCAACCCGGGACAGGGATTTTTGGCTACACCTTC
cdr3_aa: CASSQPGTGIFGYTF

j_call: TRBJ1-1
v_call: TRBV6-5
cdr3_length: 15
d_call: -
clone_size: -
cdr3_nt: TGTGCCAGCGTCCGTTCTCAAACGGGGAACACTGAAGCTTTCTTT
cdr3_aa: CASVRSQTGNTEAFF

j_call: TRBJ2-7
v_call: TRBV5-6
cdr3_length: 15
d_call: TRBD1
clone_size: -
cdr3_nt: TGTGCCAGCAGCTTGGGAGGGGGCAGCTCCTACGAGCAGTACTTC
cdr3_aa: CASSLGGGSSYEQYF

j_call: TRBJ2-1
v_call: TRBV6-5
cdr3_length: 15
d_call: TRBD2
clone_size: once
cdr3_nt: TGTGCCAGCAGTTACTCCGCGGGGGGGTACAATGAGCAGTTCTTC
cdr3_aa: CASSYSAGGYNEQFF

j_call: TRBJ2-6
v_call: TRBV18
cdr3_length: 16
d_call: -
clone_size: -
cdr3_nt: TGTGCCAGCTCACCAGCAGGGTTCGCTGGGGCCAACGTCCTGACTTTC
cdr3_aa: CASSPAGFAGANVLTF

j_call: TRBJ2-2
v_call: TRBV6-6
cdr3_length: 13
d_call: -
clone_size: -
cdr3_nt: TGTGCCAGCACCACAGGGTTAGCCGGGGAGCTGTTTTTT
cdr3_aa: CASTTGLAGELFF

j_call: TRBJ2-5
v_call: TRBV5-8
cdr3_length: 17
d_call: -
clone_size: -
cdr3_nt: TGTGCCAGCAGCTCGATCGACAGGCCCCGTCTTGAAGAGACCCAGTACTTC
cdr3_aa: CASSSIDRPRLEETQYF

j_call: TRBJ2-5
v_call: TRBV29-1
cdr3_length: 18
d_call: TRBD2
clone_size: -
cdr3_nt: TGCAGCGTTGAAGCCCGAGGATTGGGCGGGAGGGCCCAAGAGACCCAGTACTTC
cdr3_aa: CSVEARGLGGRAQETQYF

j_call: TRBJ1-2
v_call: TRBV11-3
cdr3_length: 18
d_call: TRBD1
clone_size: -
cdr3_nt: TGTGCCAGCAGCATTAGGGTAGGATCGACAGACAGGGGGTATGGCTACACCTTC
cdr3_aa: CASSIRVGSTDRGYGYTF

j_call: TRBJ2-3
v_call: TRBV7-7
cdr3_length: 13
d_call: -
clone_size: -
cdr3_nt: TGTGCTAGCAGCTCGGTGAGCACAGATACGCAGTATTTT
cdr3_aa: CASSSVSTDTQYF

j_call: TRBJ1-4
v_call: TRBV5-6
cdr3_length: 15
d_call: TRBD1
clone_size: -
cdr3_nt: TGTGCCAGCAGCATACCGGGACAGGGCTCTGAAAAACTGTTTTTT
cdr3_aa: CASSIPGQGSEKLFF

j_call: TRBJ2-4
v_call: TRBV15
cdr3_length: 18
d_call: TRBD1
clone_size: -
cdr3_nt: TGTGCCACCAGCAGAGATCTTCAGGGGGCGAGAGCCGAAAACATTCAGTACTTC
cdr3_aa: CATSRDLQGARAENIQYF

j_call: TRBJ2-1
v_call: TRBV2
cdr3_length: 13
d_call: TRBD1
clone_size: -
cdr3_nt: TGTGCCAGATCCAGGGACAGCTACAATGAGCAGTTCTTC
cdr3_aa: CARSRDSYNEQFF

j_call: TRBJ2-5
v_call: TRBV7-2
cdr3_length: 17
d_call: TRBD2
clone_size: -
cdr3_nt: TGTGCCAGCAGCTCCCGTATTGCGGGGGGAAACCAAGAGACCCAGTACTTC
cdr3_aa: CASSSRIAGGNQETQYF

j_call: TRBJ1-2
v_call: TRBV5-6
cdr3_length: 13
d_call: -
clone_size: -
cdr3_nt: TGTGCCAGCAGCACGGCACAGGGACGGGGCTACACCTTC
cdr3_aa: CASSTAQGRGYTF

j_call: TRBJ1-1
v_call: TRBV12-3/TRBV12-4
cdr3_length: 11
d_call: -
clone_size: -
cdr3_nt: TGTGCCAGCAGCCCCAGGGGTGAAGCTTTCTTT
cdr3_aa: CASSPRGEAFF

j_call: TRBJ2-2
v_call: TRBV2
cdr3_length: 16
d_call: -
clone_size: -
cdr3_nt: TGTGCCAGCAGTGCGGCGGGGCAACCGAACACCGGGGAGCTGTTTTTT
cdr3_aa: CASSAAGQPNTGELFF

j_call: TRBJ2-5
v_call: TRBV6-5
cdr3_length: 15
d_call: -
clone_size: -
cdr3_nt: TGTGCCAGCAGTCGGGACACCCCAACGGCGGAGACCCAGTACTTC
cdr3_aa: CASSRDTPTAETQYF

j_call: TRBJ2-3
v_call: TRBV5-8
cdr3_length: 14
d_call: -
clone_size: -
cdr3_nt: TGTGCCAAGACACCACGAAGGTCCACAGATACGCAGTATTTT
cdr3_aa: CAKTPRRSTDTQYF

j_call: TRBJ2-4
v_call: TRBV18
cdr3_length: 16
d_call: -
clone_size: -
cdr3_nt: TGTGCCAGCTCACCCTCAGGTAGTTTAGCCAAAAACATTCAGTACTTC
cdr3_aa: CASSPSGSLAKNIQYF

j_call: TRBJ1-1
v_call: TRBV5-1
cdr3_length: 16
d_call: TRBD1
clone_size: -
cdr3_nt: TGCGCCAGCAGCTACTCGACAGGGCCTCATAACACTGAAGCTTTCTTT
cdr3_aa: CASSYSTGPHNTEAFF

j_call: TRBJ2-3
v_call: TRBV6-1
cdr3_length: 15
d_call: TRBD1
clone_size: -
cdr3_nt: TGTGCCAGCAGTGAAGTGGGACAGAGCACAGATACGCAGTATTTT
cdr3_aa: CASSEVGQSTDTQYF

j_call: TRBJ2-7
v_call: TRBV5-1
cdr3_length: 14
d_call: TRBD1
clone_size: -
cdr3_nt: TGCGCCAGCAGCTTAGGGACAGCCATGAGCGAGCAGTACTTC
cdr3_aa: CASSLGTAMSEQYF

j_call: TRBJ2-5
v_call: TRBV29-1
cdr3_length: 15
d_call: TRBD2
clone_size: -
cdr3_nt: TGCAGCGTAGAGCCAAGCGGGGGGGCTAGGGGATCCCAGTACTTC
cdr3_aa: CSVEPSGGARGSQYF

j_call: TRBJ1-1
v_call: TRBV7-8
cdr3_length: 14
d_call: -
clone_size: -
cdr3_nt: TGTGCCAGCAGCTTAAAACGGGGTGTCACTGAAGCTTTCTTT
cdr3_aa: CASSLKRGVTEAFF

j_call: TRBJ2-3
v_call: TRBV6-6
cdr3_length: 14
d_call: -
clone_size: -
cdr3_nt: TGTGCCAGCGATCCTATCAACCCAACAGATACGCAGTATTTT
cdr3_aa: CASDPINPTDTQYF

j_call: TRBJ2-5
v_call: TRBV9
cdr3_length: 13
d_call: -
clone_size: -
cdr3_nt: TGTGCCAGCAGCCGACAGCACGGAGAGACCCAGTACTTC
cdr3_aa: CASSRQHGETQYF

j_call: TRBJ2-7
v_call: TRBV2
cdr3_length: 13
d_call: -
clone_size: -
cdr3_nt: TGTGCCAGCAGTGAAGGTGAAAGCTCCGAGCAGTACTTC
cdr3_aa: CASSEGESSEQYF

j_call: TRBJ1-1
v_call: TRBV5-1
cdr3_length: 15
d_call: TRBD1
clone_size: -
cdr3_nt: TGCGCCAGCAGCTTCAAACAGGGGGCGCGCACTGAAGCTTTCTTT
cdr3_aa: CASSFKQGARTEAFF

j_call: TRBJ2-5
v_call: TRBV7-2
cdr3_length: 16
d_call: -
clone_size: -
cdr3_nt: TGTGCCAGCAGCGGAGGACTCCGCCTATACCAAGAGACCCAGTACTTC
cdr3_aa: CASSGGLRLYQETQYF

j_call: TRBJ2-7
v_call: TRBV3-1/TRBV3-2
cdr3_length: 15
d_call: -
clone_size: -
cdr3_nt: TGTGCCAGCAGCCAAGATCTCCAGGGACTCAATGAGCAGTACTTC
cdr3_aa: CASSQDLQGLNEQYF

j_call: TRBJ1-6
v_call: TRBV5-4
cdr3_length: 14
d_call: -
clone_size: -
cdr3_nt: TGTGCCAGTAGCAGCGGGGCTTTCAATTCACCCCTCCACTTT
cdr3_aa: CASSSGAFNSPLHF

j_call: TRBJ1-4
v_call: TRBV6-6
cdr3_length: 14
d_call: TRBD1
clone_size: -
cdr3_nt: TGTGCCAGCAATGACCAGGGGGCCGATGAAAAACTGTTTTTT
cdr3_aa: CASNDQGADEKLFF

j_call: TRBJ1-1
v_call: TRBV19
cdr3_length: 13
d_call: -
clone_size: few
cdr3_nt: TGTGCCAGCCTAGCCCGTGAGAACACTGAAGCTTTCTTT
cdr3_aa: CASLARENTEAFF

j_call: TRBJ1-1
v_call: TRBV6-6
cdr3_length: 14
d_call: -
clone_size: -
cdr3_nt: TGTGCCAGCAGCCTAAGGGGGATGGACACTGAAGCTTTCTTT
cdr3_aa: CASSLRGMDTEAFF

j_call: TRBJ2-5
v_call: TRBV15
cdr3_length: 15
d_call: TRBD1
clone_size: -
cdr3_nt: TGTGCCACCAGAGGGGGCACAGGGTTGGAAGAGACCCAGTACTTC
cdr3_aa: CATRGGTGLEETQYF

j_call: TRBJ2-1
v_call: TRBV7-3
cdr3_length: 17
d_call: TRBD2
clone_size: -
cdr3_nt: TGTGCCAGCAGCTTAACGTCTGCGCGGGGGGGCGACAATGAGCAGTTCTTC
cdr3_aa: CASSLTSARGGDNEQFF

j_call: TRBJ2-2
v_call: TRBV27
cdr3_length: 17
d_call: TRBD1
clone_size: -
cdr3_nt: TGTGCCAGCAGCCCCATAGGGGGCACCCTGAACACCGGGGAGCTGTTTTTT
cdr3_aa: CASSPIGGTLNTGELFF

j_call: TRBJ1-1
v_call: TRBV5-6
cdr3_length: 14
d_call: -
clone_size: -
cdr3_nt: TGTGCCAGCAGCTTGGGTCGGGGTCGCACTGAAGCTTTCTTT
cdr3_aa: CASSLGRGRTEAFF

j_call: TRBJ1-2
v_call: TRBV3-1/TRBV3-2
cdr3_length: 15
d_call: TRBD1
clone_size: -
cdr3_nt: TGTGCCAGCAGCCTCTCCTACAGGGGCCTCTATGGCTACACCTTC
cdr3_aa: CASSLSYRGLYGYTF

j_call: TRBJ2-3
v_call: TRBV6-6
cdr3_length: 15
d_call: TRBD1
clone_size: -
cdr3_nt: TGTGCCAGCAGTTGGGGACAGCGGTCTACGGATACGCAGTATTTT
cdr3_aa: CASSWGQRSTDTQYF

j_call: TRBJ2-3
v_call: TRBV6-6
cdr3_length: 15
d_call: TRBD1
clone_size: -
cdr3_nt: TGTGCCAGCAGAGCCGGGACAGGGGGCCAAAATACGCAGTATTTT
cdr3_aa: CASRAGTGGQNTQYF

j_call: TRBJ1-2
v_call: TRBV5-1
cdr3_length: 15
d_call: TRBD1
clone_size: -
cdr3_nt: TGCGCCAGCAGCTTGGATGGGGACAGGGGAGATGGCTACACCTTC
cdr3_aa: CASSLDGDRGDGYTF

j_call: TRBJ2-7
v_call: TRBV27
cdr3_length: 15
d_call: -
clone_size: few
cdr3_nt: TGTGCCAGCAGTTCCCTGACAGCAATTTCCTACGAGCAGTACTTC
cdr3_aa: CASSSLTAISYEQYF

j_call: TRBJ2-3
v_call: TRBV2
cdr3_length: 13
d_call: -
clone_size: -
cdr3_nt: TGTGCCAGCAGTGAGGCCGGCACAGATACGCAGTATTTT
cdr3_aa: CASSEAGTDTQYF

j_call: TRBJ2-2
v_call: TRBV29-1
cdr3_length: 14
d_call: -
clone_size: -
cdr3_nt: TGCAGCGTTGTTGAAAACAGCAACACCGGGGAGCTGTTTTTT
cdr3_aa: CSVVENSNTGELFF

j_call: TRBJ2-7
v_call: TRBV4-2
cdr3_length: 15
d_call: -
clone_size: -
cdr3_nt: TGTGCCAGCAGCCAAGAATTGGACAGCTCCTACGAGCAGTACTTC
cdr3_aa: CASSQELDSSYEQYF

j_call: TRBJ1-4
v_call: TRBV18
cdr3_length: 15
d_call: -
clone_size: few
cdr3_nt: TGTGCCAGCTCACCCGGGGCAGGGACAAATGAAAAACTGTTTTTT
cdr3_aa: CASSPGAGTNEKLFF

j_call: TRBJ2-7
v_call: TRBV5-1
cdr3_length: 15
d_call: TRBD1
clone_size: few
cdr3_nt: TGCGCCAGCAGCCGCTCGTGGACAGGGGCATCCGAGCAGTACTTC
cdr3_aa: CASSRSWTGASEQYF

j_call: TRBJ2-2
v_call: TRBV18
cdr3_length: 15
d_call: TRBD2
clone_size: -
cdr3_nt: TGTGCCAGCTCCCCACTAGCGGGGTCCGTCGGGGAGCTGTTTTTT
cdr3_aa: CASSPLAGSVGELFF

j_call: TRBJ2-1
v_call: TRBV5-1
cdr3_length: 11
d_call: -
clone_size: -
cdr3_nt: TGCGCCAGCAGCTTGGGGAGTGAGCAGTTCTTC
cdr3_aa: CASSLGSEQFF

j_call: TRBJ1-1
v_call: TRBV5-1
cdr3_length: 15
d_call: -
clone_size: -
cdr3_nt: TGCGCCAGCAGCTTGACAGGTCAGATTAACACTGAAGCTTTCTTT
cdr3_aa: CASSLTGQINTEAFF